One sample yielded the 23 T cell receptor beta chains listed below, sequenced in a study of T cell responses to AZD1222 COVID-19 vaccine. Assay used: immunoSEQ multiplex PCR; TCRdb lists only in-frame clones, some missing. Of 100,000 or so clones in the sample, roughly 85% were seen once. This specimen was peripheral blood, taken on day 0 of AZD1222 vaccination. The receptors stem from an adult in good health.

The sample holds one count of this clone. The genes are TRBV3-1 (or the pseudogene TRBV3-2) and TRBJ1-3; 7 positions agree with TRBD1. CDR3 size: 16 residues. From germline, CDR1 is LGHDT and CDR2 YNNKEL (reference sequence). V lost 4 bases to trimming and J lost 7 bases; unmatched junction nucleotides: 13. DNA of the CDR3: TGTGCCAGCAGCCCTATGACAGGCTCACAGGGGAACACCATATATTTT. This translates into CASSPMTGSQGNTIYF.

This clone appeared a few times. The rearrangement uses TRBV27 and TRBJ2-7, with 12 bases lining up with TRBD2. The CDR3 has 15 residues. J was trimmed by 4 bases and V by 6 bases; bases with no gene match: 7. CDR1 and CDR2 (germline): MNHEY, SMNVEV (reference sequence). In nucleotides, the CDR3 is TGTGCCAGCAGACTAGCGGGAGGAGGCTCTTACGAGCAGTACTTC. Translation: CASRLAGGGSYEQYF.

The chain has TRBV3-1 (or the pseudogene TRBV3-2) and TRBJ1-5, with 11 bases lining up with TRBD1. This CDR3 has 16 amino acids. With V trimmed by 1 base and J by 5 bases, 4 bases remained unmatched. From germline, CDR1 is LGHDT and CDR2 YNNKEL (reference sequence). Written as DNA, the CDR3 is TGTGCCAGCAGCCAAGGCCGGGACAGGGGGGATCAGCCCCAGCATTTT. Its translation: CASSQGRDRGDQPQHF.

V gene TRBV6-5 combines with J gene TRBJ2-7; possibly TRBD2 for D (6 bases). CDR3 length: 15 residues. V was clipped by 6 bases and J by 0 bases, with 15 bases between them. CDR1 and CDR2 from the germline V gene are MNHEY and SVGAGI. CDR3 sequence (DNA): TGTGCCAGCAGGGGGGGTGGTTCTGACTCCTACGAGCAGTACTTC. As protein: CASRGGGSDSYEQYF.

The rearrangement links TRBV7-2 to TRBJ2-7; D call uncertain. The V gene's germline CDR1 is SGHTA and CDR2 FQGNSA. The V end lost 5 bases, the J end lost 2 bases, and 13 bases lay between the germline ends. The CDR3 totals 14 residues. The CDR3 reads CASSHTSPAYEQYF. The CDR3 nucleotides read TGTGCCAGCAGCCATACTTCCCCGGCCTACGAGCAGTACTTC.

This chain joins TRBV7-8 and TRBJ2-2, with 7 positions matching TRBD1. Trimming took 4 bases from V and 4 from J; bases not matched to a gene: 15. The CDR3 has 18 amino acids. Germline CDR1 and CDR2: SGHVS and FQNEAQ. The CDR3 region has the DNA TGTGCCAGCAGCTCAACCAGAACTTCCGGGACAGTCACCGGGGAGCTGTTTTTT. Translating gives CASSSTRTSGTVTGELFF.

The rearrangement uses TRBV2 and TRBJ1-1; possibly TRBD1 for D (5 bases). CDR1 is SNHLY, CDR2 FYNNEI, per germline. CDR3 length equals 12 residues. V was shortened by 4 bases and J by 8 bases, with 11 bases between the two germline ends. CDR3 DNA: TGTGCCAGCAGTGGTCAGGGAATGGAAGCTTTCTTT. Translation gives CASSGQGMEAFF.

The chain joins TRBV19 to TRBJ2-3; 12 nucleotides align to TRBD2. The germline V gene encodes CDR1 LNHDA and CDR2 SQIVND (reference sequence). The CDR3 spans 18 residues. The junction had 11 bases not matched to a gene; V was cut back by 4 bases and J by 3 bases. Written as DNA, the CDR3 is TGTGCCAGTAGTAACCAACTAGCGGGAGGCCTTACGACAGATACGCAGTATTTT. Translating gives CASSNQLAGGLTTDTQYF. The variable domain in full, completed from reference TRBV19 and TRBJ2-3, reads DGGITQSPKYLFRKEGQNVTLSCEQNLNHDAMYWYRQDPGQGLRLIYYSQIVNDFQKGDIAEGYSVSREKKESFPLTVTSAQKNPTAFYLCASSNQLAGGLTTDTQYFGPGTRLTVL.

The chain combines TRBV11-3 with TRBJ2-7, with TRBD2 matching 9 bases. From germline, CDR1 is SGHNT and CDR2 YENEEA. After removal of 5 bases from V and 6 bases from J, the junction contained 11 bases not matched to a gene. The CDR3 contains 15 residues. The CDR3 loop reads CASSPSGLAGFEQYF. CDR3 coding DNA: TGTGCCAGCAGCCCGAGTGGGCTAGCGGGATTCGAGCAGTACTTC.

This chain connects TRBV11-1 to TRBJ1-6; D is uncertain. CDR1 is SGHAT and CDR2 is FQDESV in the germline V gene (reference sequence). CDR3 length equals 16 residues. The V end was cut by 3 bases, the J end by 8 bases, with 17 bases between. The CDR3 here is CASSFGPGRLDSPLHF. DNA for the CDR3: TGTGCCAGCAGCTTTGGCCCAGGACGGTTGGATTCACCCCTCCACTTT.

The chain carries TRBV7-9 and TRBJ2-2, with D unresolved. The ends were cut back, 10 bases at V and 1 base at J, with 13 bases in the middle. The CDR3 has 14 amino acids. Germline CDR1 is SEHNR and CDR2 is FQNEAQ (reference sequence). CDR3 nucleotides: TGTGCCACGCTGACCGACCGGAACACCGGGGAGCTGTTTTTT. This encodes CATLTDRNTGELFF.

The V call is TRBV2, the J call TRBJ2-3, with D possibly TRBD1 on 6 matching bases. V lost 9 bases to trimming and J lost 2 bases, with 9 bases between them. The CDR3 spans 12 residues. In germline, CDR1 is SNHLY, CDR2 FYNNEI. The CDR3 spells CARGGTTDTQYF. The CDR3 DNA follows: TGTGCCAGAGGGGGAACCACAGATACGCAGTATTTT.

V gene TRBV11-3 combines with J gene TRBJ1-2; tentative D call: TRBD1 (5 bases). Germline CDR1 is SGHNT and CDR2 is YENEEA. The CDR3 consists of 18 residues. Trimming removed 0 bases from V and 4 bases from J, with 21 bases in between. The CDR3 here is CASSLDQGGSTASYGYTF. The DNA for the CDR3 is TGTGCCAGCAGCTTAGACCAGGGTGGATCGACAGCCTCCTATGGCTACACCTTC.

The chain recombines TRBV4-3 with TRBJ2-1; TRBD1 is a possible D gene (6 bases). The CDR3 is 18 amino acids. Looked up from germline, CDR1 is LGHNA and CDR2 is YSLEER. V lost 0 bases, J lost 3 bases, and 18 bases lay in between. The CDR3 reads CASSQELTTGNYYNEQFF. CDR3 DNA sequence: TGCGCCAGCAGCCAAGAATTAACTACAGGGAACTACTACAATGAGCAGTTCTTC.

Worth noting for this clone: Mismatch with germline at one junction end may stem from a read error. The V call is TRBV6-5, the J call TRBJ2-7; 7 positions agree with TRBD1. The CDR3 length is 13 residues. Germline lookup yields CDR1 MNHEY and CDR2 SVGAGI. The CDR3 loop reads CASNYDRVYEQYF. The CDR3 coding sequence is TGTGCCAGCAATTACGACAGGGTCTACGAGCAGTACTTC.

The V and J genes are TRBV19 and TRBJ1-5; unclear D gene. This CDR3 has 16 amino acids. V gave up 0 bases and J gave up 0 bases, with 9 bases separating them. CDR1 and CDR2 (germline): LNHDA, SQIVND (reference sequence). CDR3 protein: CASSIDGGYSNQPQHF. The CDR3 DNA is TGTGCCAGTAGTATAGACGGAGGATATAGCAATCAGCCCCAGCATTTT. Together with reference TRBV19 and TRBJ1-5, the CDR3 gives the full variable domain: DGGITQSPKYLFRKEGQNVTLSCEQNLNHDAMYWYRQDPGQGLRLIYYSQIVNDFQKGDIAEGYSVSREKKESFPLTVTSAQKNPTAFYLCASSIDGGYSNQPQHFGDGTRLSIL.

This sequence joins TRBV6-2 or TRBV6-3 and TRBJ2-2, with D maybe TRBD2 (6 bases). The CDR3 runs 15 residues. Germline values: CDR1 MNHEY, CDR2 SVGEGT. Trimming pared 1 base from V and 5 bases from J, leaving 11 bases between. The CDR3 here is CASSYLRDGTGELFF. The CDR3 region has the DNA TGTGCCAGCAGTTACTTGCGGGACGGTACCGGGGAGCTGTTTTTT.

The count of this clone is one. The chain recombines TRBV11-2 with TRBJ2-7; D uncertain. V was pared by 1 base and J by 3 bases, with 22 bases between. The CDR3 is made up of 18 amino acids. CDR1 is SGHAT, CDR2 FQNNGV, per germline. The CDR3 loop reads CASSLVFGPMVAFYEQYF. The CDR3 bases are TGTGCCAGCAGCTTAGTTTTCGGGCCCATGGTAGCCTTCTACGAGCAGTACTTC. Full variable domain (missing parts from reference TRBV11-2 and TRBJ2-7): EAGVAQSPRYKIIEKRQSVAFWCNPISGHATLYWYQQILGQGPKLLIQFQNNGVVDDSQLPKDRFSAERLKGVDSTLKIQPAKLEDSAVYLCASSLVFGPMVAFYEQYFGPGTRLTVT.

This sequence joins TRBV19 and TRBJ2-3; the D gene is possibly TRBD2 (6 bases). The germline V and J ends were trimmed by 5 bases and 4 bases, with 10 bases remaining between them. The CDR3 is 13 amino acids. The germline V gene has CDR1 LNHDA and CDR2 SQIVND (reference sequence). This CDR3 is CASSLDYPDTQYF. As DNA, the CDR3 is TGTGCCAGTAGTTTGGACTATCCAGATACGCAGTATTTT.

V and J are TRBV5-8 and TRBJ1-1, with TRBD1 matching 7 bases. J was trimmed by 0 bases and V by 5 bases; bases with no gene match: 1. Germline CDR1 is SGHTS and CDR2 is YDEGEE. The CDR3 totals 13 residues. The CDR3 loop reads CASSGQVNTEAFF. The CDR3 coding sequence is TGTGCCAGCAGTGGACAGGTGAACACTGAAGCTTTCTTT.

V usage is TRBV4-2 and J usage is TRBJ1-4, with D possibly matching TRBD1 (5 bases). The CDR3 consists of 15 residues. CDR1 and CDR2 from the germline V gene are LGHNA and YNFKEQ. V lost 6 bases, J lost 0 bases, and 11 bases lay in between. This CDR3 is CASRQQETTNEKLFF. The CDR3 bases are TGTGCCAGCAGGCAACAGGAAACAACTAATGAAAAACTGTTTTTT.

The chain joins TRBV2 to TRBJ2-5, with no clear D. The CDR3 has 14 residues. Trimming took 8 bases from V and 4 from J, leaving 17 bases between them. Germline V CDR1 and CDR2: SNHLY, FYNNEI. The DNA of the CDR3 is TGTGCCAGCCTACGAGGTCAGATGGGAGAGACCCAGTACTTC. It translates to CASLRGQMGETQYF.

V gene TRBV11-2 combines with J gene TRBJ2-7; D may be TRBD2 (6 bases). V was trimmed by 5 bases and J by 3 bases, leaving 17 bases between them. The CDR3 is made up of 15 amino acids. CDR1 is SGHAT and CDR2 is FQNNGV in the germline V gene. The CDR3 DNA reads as TGTGCCAGCAGCCCATTGGGGGGTTCTAACTACGAGCAGTACTTC. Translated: CASSPLGGSNYEQYF.